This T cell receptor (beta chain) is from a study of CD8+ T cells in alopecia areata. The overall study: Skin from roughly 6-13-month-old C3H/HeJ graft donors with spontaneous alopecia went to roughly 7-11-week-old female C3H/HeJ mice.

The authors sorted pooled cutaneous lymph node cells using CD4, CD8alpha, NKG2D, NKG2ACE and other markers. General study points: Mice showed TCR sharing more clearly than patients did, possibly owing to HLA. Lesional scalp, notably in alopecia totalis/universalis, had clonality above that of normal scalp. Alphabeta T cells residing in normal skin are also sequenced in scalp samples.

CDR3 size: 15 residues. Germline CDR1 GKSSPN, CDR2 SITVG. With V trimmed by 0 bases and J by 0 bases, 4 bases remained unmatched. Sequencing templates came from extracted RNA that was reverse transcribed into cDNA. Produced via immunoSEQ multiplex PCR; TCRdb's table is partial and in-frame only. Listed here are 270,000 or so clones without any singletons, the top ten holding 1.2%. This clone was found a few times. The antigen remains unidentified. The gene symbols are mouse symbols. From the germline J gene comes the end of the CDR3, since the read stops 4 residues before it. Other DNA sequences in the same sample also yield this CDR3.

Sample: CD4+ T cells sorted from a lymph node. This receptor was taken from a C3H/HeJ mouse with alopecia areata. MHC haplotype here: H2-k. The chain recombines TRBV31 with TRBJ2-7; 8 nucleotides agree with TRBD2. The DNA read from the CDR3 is TGTGCCTGGAGTCTCCTGGGGGGTAGCTCCTAT. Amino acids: CAWSLLGGSSY. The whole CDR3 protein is CAWSLLGGSSYEQYF.